The clone carrying this TCR beta chain came up many times. As it was prepared, the TCRbeta library received unique molecular identifiers. TCRdb re-analysed the PCR reads in MiXCR, keeping a single row per CDR3 protein. The sample has 60,000 to 80,000 distinct CDR3 sequences, 5.5% to 7.5% seen once. These data belong to a study of T-cell reconstitution after alpha-beta-depleted transplantation in children. Germline loops: CDR1 MGHDK, CDR2 SYGVNS. The CDR3 runs 15 residues. The V end was cut by 7 bases, the J end by 0 bases, with 16 bases between. The source material was PBMCs from the stem cell graft donor, sampled from the stem cell graft. The rearrangement joins TRBV25-1 to TRBJ2-7; possible D gene TRBD2, 5 bases. This receptor was obtained from a human donor who donated a stem cell graft to a child with acute lymphoblastic leukemia. CDR3 sequence reads: CASILGVGSSYEQYF. The CDR3 DNA follows: TGTGCCAGCATATTGGGTGTGGGGAGCTCCTACGAGCAGTACTTC.